One sample yielded the 31 T cell receptor beta chains listed below, sequenced in a study of OX40 agonist ivuxolimab in advanced cancers. TCRdb's copy holds only in-frame clones and misses some; the assay was immunoSEQ multiplex PCR. Here the sample spans fewer than 100,000 clones, about 79% being singletons. The sample was CD4+ or CD8+ T cells sorted from blood, taken in a trial of the OX40 agonist ivuxolimab. The receptors stem from an adult with an advanced solid tumor such as melanoma, head and neck, liver or kidney cancer.

This chain links TRBV12-5 with TRBJ2-3; D gene ambiguous. Trimming removed 1 base from V and 6 bases from J, with 8 bases in between. The CDR3 runs to 13 residues. The V gene's germline CDR1 is LGHNT and CDR2 FRNRAP. The CDR3 region has the DNA TGTGCTAGTGGTTTGGGAGCCCTTGATACGCAGTATTTT. Protein: CASGLGALDTQYF. Full variable domain (remainder filled in from reference TRBV12-5 and TRBJ2-3): DARVTQTPRHKVTEMGQEVTMRCQPILGHNTVFWYRQTMMQGLELLAYFRNRAPLDDSGMPKDRFSAEMPDATLATLKIQPSEPRDSAVYFCASGLGALDTQYFGPGTRLTVL.

This chain joins TRBV27 and TRBJ1-1; TRBD1 matches 8 bases. V gave up 2 bases and J gave up 4 bases; unmatched junction bases: 6. The CDR3 extends over 15 amino acids. Germline V CDR1 and CDR2: MNHEY, SMNVEV (reference sequence). CDR3 residues: CASSLLRGLGTEAFF. The DNA for the CDR3 is TGTGCCAGCAGTTTACTCAGGGGGCTCGGCACTGAAGCTTTCTTT.

The gene calls are TRBV29-1 and TRBJ1-3; D not certain. The CDR3 length is 13 residues. Between the trimmed V and J ends, which lost 4 bases and 0 bases, there was a span of 7 bases. Germline V lookup: CDR1 SQVTM, CDR2 ANQGSEA. The CDR3 nucleotides are TGCAGCGTTGCGAAAGACTCTGGAAACACCATATATTTT. Amino acid sequence: CSVAKDSGNTIYF.

V and J are TRBV5-1 and TRBJ2-2; the match to TRBD1 covers 7 bases. The CDR3 extends over 16 amino acids. CDR1 is SGHRS, CDR2 YFSETQ, per germline. The J segment lost 6 bases and the V segment lost 4 bases, leaving 12 bases of the junction unmatched. Here the CDR3 reads CASSVSATGSAGELFF. The CDR3 DNA follows: TGCGCCAGCAGCGTGAGTGCGACAGGGTCGGCCGGGGAGCTGTTTTTT.

The V call is TRBV18, the J call TRBJ2-1; TRBD2 aligns across 8 bases. The CDR3 has 14 amino acids. V dropped 6 bases and J dropped 9; count of bases not matched to a gene: 10. Germline loops: CDR1 KGHSH, CDR2 LQKENI. The CDR3 here is CASSTSGANSEQFF. As DNA, the CDR3 is TGTGCCAGCTCCACTAGCGGTGCGAATAGTGAGCAGTTCTTC.

This clone was found once. The gene calls are TRBV7-2 and TRBJ2-5, with D perhaps being TRBD1 or TRBD2 (5 bases each). Trimming cost V 0 bases and J 5 bases, with 10 bases left between them. Germline CDR1 SGHTA, CDR2 FQGNSA. The CDR3 loop spans 14 amino acids. CDR3: CASSLAGVYETQYF. The CDR3 DNA reads TGTGCCAGCAGCTTAGCGGGGGTGTATGAGACCCAGTACTTC.

The chain joins TRBV7-2 to TRBJ2-7; D is perhaps TRBD1 (5 bases). This CDR3 is 12 amino acids long. In germline, CDR1 is SGHTA, CDR2 FQGNSA. V gave up 8 bases and J gave up 0 bases, with 8 bases separating them. DNA for the CDR3: TGTGCCAGCCAACAGGTCTCCTACGAGCAGTACTTC. It translates to CASQQVSYEQYF.

V is TRBV30 and J is TRBJ2-7, with D hard to call. CDR1 GTSNPN and CDR2 SVGIG come from the germline V gene (reference sequence). The CDR3 loop spans 14 amino acids. Trimming took off 5 bases at V and 6 bases at J, with 20 bases between the two ends. CDR3 sequence (DNA): TGTGCCTGGGGTGGTGAACCCCGCCGTCGCGAGCAGTACTTC. Amino acids: CAWGGEPRRREQYF.

This clone was detected only a few times. V usage is TRBV27 and J usage is TRBJ1-5; D may be TRBD1 (5 bases). V lost 5 bases and J 6 bases, leaving 14 bases between the germline ends. This CDR3 is 14 amino acids long. Germline V gene data show CDR1 as MNHEY and CDR2 as SMNVEV (reference sequence). CDR3 nucleotides: TGTGCCAGCAGTGCAGACAGAATTTTTCAGCCCCAGCATTTT. Translated: CASSADRIFQPQHF.

This clone was counted only a few times. J is TRBJ1-1 and V is TRBV10-3, with a weak D call TRBD1 (5 bases). Germline assignment: CDR1 ENHRY and CDR2 SYGVKD. V was clipped by 8 bases and J by 0 bases, with 10 bases between them. CDR3 length: 13 amino acids. CDR3 sequence: CAISAGMNTEAFF. The CDR3, as DNA: TGTGCCATCTCGGCAGGGATGAACACTGAAGCTTTCTTT.

This rearrangement joins TRBV6-1 to TRBJ2-5; the D gene is possibly TRBD2 (6 bases). The germline gives CDR1 MNHNS, CDR2 SASEGT. CDR3 length: 13 amino acids. V shed 9 bases and J shed 3 bases, with 14 bases lying between them. CDR3 region: CASQVSGEETQYF. The DNA for the CDR3 is TGTGCCAGTCAGGTATCGGGGGAAGAGACCCAGTACTTC.

J is TRBJ1-2 and V is TRBV2, with D perhaps matching TRBD1 (5 bases). V lost 8 bases to trimming and J lost 6 bases, with 16 bases between them. This CDR3 is built from 13 residues. The germline V gene encodes CDR1 SNHLY and CDR2 FYNNEI. CDR3 residues: CASSRREGDGYTF. As DNA, the CDR3 is TGTGCCAGCTCCCGCAGGGAGGGAGATGGCTACACCTTC.

This clone turned up a few times. The rearrangement joins TRBV27 to TRBJ1-1; D is unresolved. The germline CDR1 and CDR2 sequences are MNHEY and SMNVEV (reference sequence). This CDR3 has 14 residues. Trimming removed 2 bases from V and 1 base from J, with 8 bases in between. The CDR3 is CASSLPGGNTEAFF. CDR3 nucleotide sequence: TGTGCCAGCAGTTTACCCGGCGGGAACACTGAAGCTTTCTTT.

This clone has just one count. The chain couples TRBV29-1 to TRBJ1-2; 10 nucleotides align to TRBD1. Trimming at V came to 8 bases and at J to 5 bases, leaving 8 bases not matched to a gene. This CDR3 region has 13 residues. Germline CDR1 SQVTM, CDR2 ANQGSEA. DNA for the CDR3: TGCAGCTCCCAGACAGGGGGCGCTTATGGCTACACCTTC. Translated, it gives CSSQTGGAYGYTF.

The gene calls are TRBV6-1 and TRBJ2-7; D is unresolved. The CDR3 sequence is 12 residues long. The germline V gene has CDR1 MNHNS and CDR2 SASEGT. Trimming cost V 5 bases and J 5 bases, with 10 bases left between them. CDR3 loop: CASSRRGDEQYF. The CDR3 bases are TGTGCCAGCAGTCGGCGAGGCGACGAGCAGTACTTC.

V gene TRBV27 combines with J gene TRBJ2-2; no definite D call. Trimming cost V 5 bases and J 6 bases, with 10 bases left between them. The CDR3 runs to 13 residues. Germline lookup yields CDR1 MNHEY and CDR2 SMNVEV (reference sequence). The CDR3 sequence is CASSPSRSGELFF. As DNA, the CDR3 is TGTGCCAGCAGTCCCTCTAGGTCCGGGGAGCTGTTTTTT.

The chain joins TRBV18 to TRBJ2-7, with TRBD1 matching 7 bases. This CDR3 contains 14 residues. Germline CDR1 is KGHSH and CDR2 is LQKENI. V gave up 1 base and J gave up 5 bases; unmatched junction bases: 5. The CDR3 DNA sequence: TGTGCCAGCTCACCACGACAGGGTGACCACGAGCAGTACTTC. This encodes CASSPRQGDHEQYF.

The V gene is TRBV9, the J gene TRBJ2-3; perhaps D is TRBD1 or TRBD2 (6 bases each). This CDR3 contains 15 residues. Germline values: CDR1 SGDLS, CDR2 YYNGEE. V shed 0 bases and J shed 8 bases, with 16 bases lying between them. The CDR3 coding sequence is TGTGCCAGCAGCGTAGACGGGGGCTCCCTCCGTACGCAGTATTTT. This codes for CASSVDGGSLRTQYF.

V gene TRBV6-6 combines with J gene TRBJ1-4; TRBD1 is a possible D gene (6 bases). V lost 6 bases, J lost 7 bases, and 21 bases lay in between. The germline gives CDR1 MNHNY, CDR2 SVGAGI (reference sequence). The CDR3 has 16 residues. CDR3 in amino acids: CASSSQRTVRGEKLFF. The CDR3 DNA reads TGTGCCAGCAGCAGCCAACGGACAGTTAGGGGTGAAAAACTGTTTTTT.

This clone was seen a few times. The rearrangement uses TRBV7-9 and TRBJ2-1; possibly TRBD1 or TRBD2 for D (5 bases each). The CDR3 loop spans 17 amino acids. V was clipped by 1 base and J by 8 bases, with 21 bases between them. CDR1 and CDR2 from the germline V gene are SEHNR and FQNEAQ (reference sequence). The CDR3 region has the DNA TGTGCCAGCAGCTTAGGTGGTTGGGGACCAGGGTTCGATGAGCAGTTCTTC. It codes for CASSLGGWGPGFDEQFF. Drawing the rest from reference TRBV7-9 and TRBJ2-1, the complete variable domain is DTGVSQNPRHKITKRGQNVTFRCDPISEHNRLYWYRQTLGQGPEFLTYFQNEAQLEKSRLLSDRFSAERPKGSFSTLEIQRTEQGDSAMYLCASSLGGWGPGFDEQFFGPGTRLTVL.

V is TRBV7-6 and J is TRBJ2-3, with D possibly TRBD2 on 5 matching bases. The V gene's germline CDR1 is SGHVS and CDR2 FNYEAQ. This CDR3 region has 15 residues. V was cut by 1 base and J by 5 bases, with 13 bases left in between. The CDR3 here is CASSLGGGRVDTQYF. For the CDR3, the DNA is TGTGCCAGCAGCTTAGGTGGAGGAAGGGTAGATACGCAGTATTTT.

The rearrangement uses TRBV18 and TRBJ1-2; D gene uncertain. CDR3 length: 18 residues. Looked up from germline, CDR1 is KGHSH and CDR2 is LQKENI. The germline V and J ends were trimmed by 5 bases and 6 bases, with 28 bases remaining between them. The CDR3 reads CASSGNHVRGNIKDGYTF. For the CDR3, the DNA is TGTGCCAGCTCAGGGAACCACGTCCGAGGCAATATTAAAGATGGCTACACCTTC.

The rearrangement uses TRBV7-6 and TRBJ1-2, with TRBD1 as a possible D gene (6 bases). V lost 4 bases and J lost 7, with 13 bases in between. CDR3 length equals 13 residues. Germline loops: CDR1 SGHVS, CDR2 FNYEAQ. The CDR3 here is CASSSTGSSGYTF. CDR3 DNA: TGTGCCAGCAGCTCCACAGGGTCGTCTGGCTACACCTTC.

The rearrangement joins TRBV4-2 to TRBJ1-3; D perhaps matches TRBD1 (5 bases). Trimming shortened V by 0 bases and J by 0 bases, and 9 bases separated the two germline ends. CDR1 and CDR2 from the germline V gene are LGHNA and YNFKEQ. The length of the CDR3 is 16 residues. CDR3 protein: CASSQDRTSSGNTIYF. In nucleotides, the CDR3 is TGTGCCAGCAGCCAAGACAGGACAAGCTCTGGAAACACCATATATTTT.

This chain uses TRBV27 with TRBJ2-3; the match to TRBD2 covers 10 bases. Germline V gene lookup returns CDR1 MNHEY and CDR2 SMNVEV (reference sequence). The length of the CDR3 is 18 residues. V gave up 1 base and J gave up 1 base; unmatched junction bases: 8. The CDR3 DNA is TGTGCCAGCAGTTTATTTGGAGCGGGGGGGACGGGCACAGATACGCAGTATTTT. This sequence encodes CASSLFGAGGTGTDTQYF.

The chain combines TRBV5-1 with TRBJ2-7, with 7 bases matching TRBD1. Germline V gene sequence: CDR1 SGHRS, CDR2 YFSETQ. V lost 0 bases, J lost 4 bases, and 4 bases stayed unmatched. The CDR3 is 14 amino acids. CDR3 in DNA: TGCGCCAGCAGCTTGGCTCACAGGGGATACGAGCAGTACTTC. Protein: CASSLAHRGYEQYF.

The rearrangement uses TRBV29-1 and TRBJ2-1; 9 positions agree with TRBD1. V shed 7 bases, J shed 4 bases, and the junction held 8 bases outside the gene matches. Germline loops: CDR1 SQVTM, CDR2 ANQGSEA. The CDR3 is 14 residues long. For the CDR3, the DNA is TGCAGCGCCACCGGGACAGGGACGTACAATGAGCAGTTCTTC. It yields the protein CSATGTGTYNEQFF.

This clone showed up just once. The CDR3 region has the DNA TGTGCCAGCAGCCGAGCGGGAGGGTATGAGCAGTTCTTC. Amino acids: CASSRAGGYEQFF. The chain uses TRBV7-7 and TRBJ2-1, with TRBD2 identical over 10 bases. The CDR3 is made up of 13 amino acids. V shed 5 bases and J 8 bases; nucleotides not matched to a gene: 3. Germline CDR1 SSHAT, CDR2 FNYEAQ (reference sequence).

This chain joins TRBV18 and TRBJ1-3; D is possibly TRBD1 (5 bases). Trimming left V 6 bases short and J 6 bases short, with 15 bases between. From germline, CDR1 is KGHSH and CDR2 LQKENI. The length of the CDR3 is 14 residues. The CDR3 nucleotides read TGTGCCAGCTCCGGGACTTTGACCGAAAACACCATATATTTT. Translated: CASSGTLTENTIYF.

The chain joins TRBV5-1 to TRBJ2-3, with 12 bases identical to TRBD2. The CDR3 runs 21 residues. Germline CDR1 reads SGHRS; CDR2 reads YFSETQ. V gave up 4 bases and J gave up 4 bases; unmatched junction bases: 22. CDR3 loop: CASSPQTSGRLGVEVADTQYF. DNA of the CDR3: TGCGCCAGCAGCCCCCAGACTAGCGGGAGATTGGGGGTCGAAGTGGCAGATACGCAGTATTTT.

The rearrangement uses TRBV11-2 and TRBJ1-5; TRBD1 matches 7 bases. The germline V gene has CDR1 SGHAT and CDR2 FQNNGV. V was clipped by 2 bases and J by 4 bases; unmatched bases: 5. CDR3 length: 15 residues. The CDR3 loop is CASSLLGQTNQPQHF. CDR3 DNA: TGTGCCAGCAGCTTACTGGGACAGACAAATCAGCCCCAGCATTTT.